This record looks at one T cell receptor (beta chain) sequence and its context. As yet, its antigen is unknown. Looked up from germline, CDR1 is LGHDT and CDR2 is YNNKEL (reference sequence). V lost 1 base, J lost 6 bases, and 16 bases lay in between. The CDR3 covers 16 residues. Together with a sample-barcoded 5' primer, a J-beta primer mix was included in a second PCR lasting about 6 to 12 cycles. MiXCR was run by TCRdb on the 5' RACE reads, yielding one entry per CDR3 protein. The table records 800,000 to 950,000 distinct CDR3 sequences, 35% to 40% of them present only once. The entry originates in a study of blood T cells in healthy people across ages. General study results and limits: As naive T cell percentage varied, TCR beta diversity correlated strongly with it. The lack of PBMC sorting stopped any conclusive naive versus antigen-experienced comparison.

Every donor gave ten milliliters of peripheral blood. The sequencing input was blood. The sequence came from a man aged 18 to 35 in good health. The chain links TRBV3-1 to TRBJ1-5; D is possibly TRBD1 (5 bases). The CDR3 protein is CASSQGFGTGRQPQHF. The CDR3 DNA sequence: TGTGCCAGCAGCCAAGGTTTCGGTACGGGACGTCAGCCCCAGCATTTT. Using reference TRBV3-1 and TRBJ1-5 for the parts outside the CDR3, the full variable domain is DTAVSQTPKYLVTQMGNDKSIKCEQNLGHDTMYWYKQDSKKFLKIMFSYNNKELIINETVPNRFSPKSPDKAHLNLHINSLELGDSAVYFCASSQGFGTGRQPQHFGDGTRLSIL.